Shown below are 2 T cell receptor beta chains from a single sample sequenced in a study of identical twins' blood T cells. A single record per CDR3 protein comes from TCRdb applying MiXCR to the 5' RACE reads. This sample carries roughly 340,000 distinct CDR3 sequences, more than 25% of them seen once, and the ten largest clones take 6.1%. What was sequenced was PBMCs. The receptors derive from a woman between 18 and 55 years old in good health.

This clonotype was seen repeatedly, ten times or more. The CDR3 DNA is TGTGCCAGCAGCTTCCACTCTGAAGCTTTCTTT. This sequence encodes CASSFHSEAFF. The chain has TRBV2 and TRBJ1-1; D is unresolved. The CDR3 consists of 11 residues. Trimming cost V 6 bases and J 6 bases, with 8 bases left between them. Germline CDR1 reads SNHLY; CDR2 reads FYNNEI.

This clonotype occurred a few times. The J gene is TRBJ1-4, the V gene TRBV29-1; 7 bases are shared with TRBD1. After removal of 7 bases from V and 8 bases from J, the junction contained 10 bases not matched to a gene. Per the germline V gene, CDR1 is SQVTM and CDR2 is ANQGSEA. CDR3 length equals 13 residues. The chain's CDR3 is CSAGFGGGEKLFF. In DNA form, the CDR3 reads TGCAGCGCCGGGTTTGGAGGGGGCGAAAAACTGTTTTTT.